A selection of T cell receptor beta chains follows, all from one sample in a study of blood T cell repertoires in COVID-19. The repertoire was sequenced with immunoSEQ multiplex PCR; TCRdb's copy has only in-frame clones and lacks some. Here the sample spans some 130,000 clones, about 88% being singletons. Sequencing was done on a sample of peripheral blood. The origin of the receptors is a man between 50 and 59 years old with active COVID-19. The CDR3 runs from the conserved cysteine through the conserved F or W. D genes are given only for firm matches. Only part of the rows carry a size: once, few, many, or a class if the clone is expanded.

V gene	clone size	J gene	D gene	CDR3 protein	CDR3 DNA
TRBV7-8	few	TRBJ1-1	-	CASSVRDFGTEAFF	TGTGCCAGCAGCGTCCGTGACTTTGGGACTGAAGCTTTCTTT
TRBV7-2	once	TRBJ1-5	-	CASSSPEVYSNQPQHF	TGTGCCAGCAGCTCACCGGAGGTGTATAGCAATCAGCCCCAGCATTTT
TRBV18	-	TRBJ2-5	-	CASSPRQSRETQYF	TGTGCCAGCTCACCGAGACAATCTCGGGAGACCCAGTACTTC
TRBV10-2	once	TRBJ1-5	-	CASTVGGNQPQHF	TGCGCCAGCACCGTGGGGGGAAATCAGCCCCAGCATTTT
TRBV5-1	-	TRBJ2-2	TRBD1	CASRLQGAPTGELFF	TGCGCCAGCAGATTGCAGGGGGCTCCCACCGGGGAGCTGTTTTTT
TRBV5-5	-	TRBJ2-5	TRBD2	CASSLEPTSGGYQETQYF	TGTGCCAGCAGCTTGGAACCGACTAGCGGGGGATACCAAGAGACCCAGTACTTC
TRBV9	few	TRBJ1-4	-	CASSAPLDTAGEKLFF	TGTGCCAGCAGCGCCCCCCTCGACACGGCGGGTGAAAAACTGTTTTTT
TRBV5-6	-	TRBJ1-6	-	CASSLARLNSPLHF	TGTGCCAGCAGCTTGGCCAGGCTAAATTCACCCCTCCACTTT
TRBV6-5	-	TRBJ1-2	-	CASSTPTGGRGYTF	TGTGCCAGCAGTACCCCGACGGGGGGTAGGGGCTACACCTTC
TRBV5-4	-	TRBJ2-5	TRBD2	CASSTSTSGSRETQYF	TGTGCCAGCAGCACCAGCACTAGCGGGAGCAGAGAGACCCAGTACTTC
TRBV4-1	-	TRBJ1-2	-	CASSQEGHYSYGYTF	TGCGCCAGCAGCCAAGAAGGCCACTATTCCTATGGCTACACCTTC
TRBV7-8	-	TRBJ1-1	TRBD1	CASSPGTAILTEAFF	TGTGCCAGCAGCCCGGGGACAGCCATTTTAACTGAAGCTTTCTTT
TRBV3-1/TRBV3-2	-	TRBJ1-1	-	CASRLQGMNTEAFF	TGTGCCAGCAGGCTACAGGGAATGAACACTGAAGCTTTCTTT
TRBV6-5	-	TRBJ1-6	TRBD1	CASRAPGQYNSPLHF	TGTGCCAGCAGGGCACCGGGACAGTATAATTCACCCCTCCACTTT
TRBV7-8	few	TRBJ2-7	TRBD2	CASSSRRLAAYEQYF	TGTGCCAGCAGTTCCCGGAGACTAGCGGCTTACGAGCAGTACTTC
TRBV7-9	-	TRBJ1-4	-	CASSLYRVNEKLFF	TGTGCCAGCAGCTTATACAGGGTTAATGAAAAACTGTTTTTT
TRBV5-8	-	TRBJ2-1	TRBD1	CASSGLLGQGSREGLSPRFF	TGTGCCAGCAGCGGATTGTTGGGACAGGGGTCCCGGGAGGGCCTCTCCCCCCGGTTCTTC
TRBV3-1/TRBV3-2	-	TRBJ1-3	-	CASSHYLGGAGNTIYF	TGTGCCAGCAGCCACTACCTTGGGGGGGCTGGAAACACCATATATTTT
TRBV15	-	TRBJ2-1	TRBD2	CATSRDLGTSKNNEQFF	TGTGCCACCAGCAGAGATCTCGGGACTAGCAAGAACAATGAGCAGTTCTTC
TRBV2	-	TRBJ2-1	-	CASSVSGVIYNEQFF	TGTGCCAGCAGTGTCTCGGGTGTGATCTACAATGAGCAGTTCTTC
TRBV5-1	once	TRBJ2-3	-	CASSLVPGDTQYF	TGCGCCAGCAGCTTGGTGCCGGGGGATACGCAGTATTTT
TRBV7-2	-	TRBJ2-3	-	CASSSTKPDTQYF	TGTGCCAGCAGCTCAACCAAGCCAGATACGCAGTATTTT
TRBV15	-	TRBJ2-5	-	CATSRGEQGGTQYF	TGTGCCACCAGCAGAGGCGAACAGGGCGGGACCCAGTACTTC
TRBV5-4	-	TRBJ1-3	TRBD1	CASSWDRGTGNTIYF	TGTGCCAGCAGCTGGGACAGGGGGACAGGAAACACCATATATTTT
TRBV18	-	TRBJ1-2	-	CASSPFGQGLNYGYTF	TGTGCCAGCTCACCATTTGGTCAGGGGCTTAACTATGGCTACACCTTC
TRBV9	-	TRBJ1-3	-	CASSVALEGAGNTIYF	TGTGCCAGCAGCGTAGCCCTTGAGGGGGCTGGAAACACCATATATTTT
TRBV7-8	-	TRBJ1-2	TRBD1	CASSLSGGTGENYGYTF	TGTGCCAGCAGCTTAAGTGGAGGGACAGGCGAAAACTATGGCTACACCTTC
TRBV4-2	-	TRBJ2-1	TRBD2	CASSQMVSSGGYEQFF	TGTGCCAGCAGCCAAATGGTGTCTAGCGGGGGATATGAGCAGTTCTTC
TRBV25-1	-	TRBJ1-2	TRBD1	CASSHRGYGYTF	TGTGCCAGCAGCCACAGGGGCTATGGCTACACCTTC
TRBV5-6	-	TRBJ2-7	-	CASSLGRTYEQYF	TGTGCCAGCAGCTTGGGCAGGACCTACGAGCAGTACTTC
TRBV10-2	-	TRBJ1-2	-	CASSERGSDYGYTF	TGCGCCAGCAGTGAGAGGGGGTCAGACTATGGCTACACCTTC
TRBV5-5	-	TRBJ1-1	-	CASSLSWQGGGGAFF	TGTGCCAGCAGCTTGAGTTGGCAGGGAGGAGGAGGAGCTTTCTTT
TRBV9	-	TRBJ2-3	-	CASSVSGTDTQYF	TGTGCCAGCAGCGTTTCCGGGACAGATACGCAGTATTTT
TRBV5-1	-	TRBJ2-3	-	CASSPQGSPTDTQYF	TGCGCCAGCAGCCCACAGGGAAGCCCCACAGATACGCAGTATTTT
TRBV29-1	-	TRBJ2-1	TRBD1	CSVRPGTGKNEQFF	TGCAGCGTACGACCCGGGACAGGGAAAAATGAGCAGTTCTTC
TRBV6-6	-	TRBJ2-5	TRBD2	CASTLGLAGTGETQYF	TGTGCCAGCACCCTTGGACTAGCGGGTACTGGTGAGACCCAGTACTTC
TRBV18	-	TRBJ1-2	TRBD1	CASSPDREGYTF	TGTGCCAGCTCCCCCGACAGGGAAGGCTACACCTTC
TRBV28	-	TRBJ1-5	-	CASMFWRNNQPQHF	TGTGCCAGCATGTTTTGGAGAAACAATCAGCCCCAGCATTTT
TRBV11-2	-	TRBJ1-3	TRBD1	CASSPGTGGFGNTIYF	TGTGCCAGCAGCCCCGGGACAGGGGGCTTTGGAAACACCATATATTTT
TRBV3-1/TRBV3-2	-	TRBJ2-1	-	CASSQAGALGNEQFF	TGTGCCAGCAGCCAAGCAGGGGCGCTCGGCAATGAGCAGTTCTTC
TRBV5-4	once	TRBJ1-1	-	CASSPGLENTEAFF	TGTGCCAGCAGCCCGGGACTCGAAAACACTGAAGCTTTCTTT
TRBV5-1	-	TRBJ2-7	-	CASSPLTGPTSYEQYF	TGCGCCAGCAGCCCGCTGACAGGACCCACTTCCTACGAGCAGTACTTC
TRBV30	-	TRBJ2-5	TRBD2	CAWRLLAGVFETQYF	TGTGCCTGGAGATTGTTAGCGGGAGTTTTTGAGACCCAGTACTTC
TRBV12-5	-	TRBJ1-4	TRBD1	CASGGTATSTNEKLFF	TGTGCTAGTGGGGGGACAGCGACTTCAACTAATGAAAAACTGTTTTTT
TRBV19	-	TRBJ1-5	-	CASKNRQPSNQPQHF	TGTGCCAGTAAGAACAGGCAACCTAGCAATCAGCCCCAGCATTTT